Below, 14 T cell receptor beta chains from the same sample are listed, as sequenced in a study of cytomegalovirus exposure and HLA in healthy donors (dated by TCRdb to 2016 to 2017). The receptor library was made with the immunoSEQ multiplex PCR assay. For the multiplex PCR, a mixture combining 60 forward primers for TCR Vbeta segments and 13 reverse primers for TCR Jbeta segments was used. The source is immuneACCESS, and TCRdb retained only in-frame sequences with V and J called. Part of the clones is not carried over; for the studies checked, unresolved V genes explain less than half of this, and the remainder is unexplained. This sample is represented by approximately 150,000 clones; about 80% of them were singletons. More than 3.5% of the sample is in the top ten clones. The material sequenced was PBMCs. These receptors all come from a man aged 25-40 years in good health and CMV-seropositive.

This CDR3 reads CASSFRAGGRTGELFF. In DNA, the CDR3 is TGTGCCAGCAGCTTTAGAGCGGGGGGGCGCACCGGGGAGCTGTTTTTT. The chain has TRBV5-4 and TRBJ2-2; the match to TRBD2 covers 10 bases. The CDR3 has 16 residues. Germline V gene data show CDR1 as SGHNT and CDR2 as YYREEE (reference sequence). V dropped 2 bases and J dropped 4; count of bases not matched to a gene: 5. The full variable domain, rest sourced from reference TRBV5-4 and TRBJ2-2, is ETGVTQSPTHLIKTRGQQVTLRCSSQSGHNTVSWYQQALGQGPQFIFQYYREEENGRGNFPPRFSGLQFPNYSSELNVNALELDDSALYLCASSFRAGGRTGELFFGEGSRLTVL.

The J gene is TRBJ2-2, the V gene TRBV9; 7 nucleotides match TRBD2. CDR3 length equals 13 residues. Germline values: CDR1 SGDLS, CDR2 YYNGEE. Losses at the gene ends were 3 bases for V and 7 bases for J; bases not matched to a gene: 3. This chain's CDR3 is CASSAGGSGELFF. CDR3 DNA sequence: TGTGCCAGCAGCGCGGGAGGCAGCGGGGAGCTGTTTTTT.

The CDR3 bases are TGTGCCAGCAGTGCCTACAGGGGGAGCTACGAGCAGTACTTC. Protein: CASSAYRGSYEQYF. The chain carries TRBV6-1 and TRBJ2-7, with 8 bases matching TRBD1. The junction had 5 bases not matched to a gene; V was cut back by 4 bases and J by 3 bases. The CDR3 contains 14 residues. CDR1 and CDR2 from the germline V gene are MNHNS and SASEGT.

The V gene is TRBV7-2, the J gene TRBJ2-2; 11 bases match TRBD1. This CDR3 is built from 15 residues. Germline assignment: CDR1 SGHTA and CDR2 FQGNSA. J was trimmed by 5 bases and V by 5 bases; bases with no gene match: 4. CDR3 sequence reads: CASSGQGARTGELFF. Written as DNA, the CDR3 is TGTGCCAGCAGCGGACAGGGGGCGCGAACCGGGGAGCTGTTTTTT.

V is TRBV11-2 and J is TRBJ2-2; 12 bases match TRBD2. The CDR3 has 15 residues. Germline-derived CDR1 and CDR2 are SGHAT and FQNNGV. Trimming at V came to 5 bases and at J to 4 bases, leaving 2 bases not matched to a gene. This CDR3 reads CASSASGGGTGELFF. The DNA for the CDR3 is TGTGCCAGCAGCGCTAGCGGGGGGGGCACCGGGGAGCTGTTTTTT. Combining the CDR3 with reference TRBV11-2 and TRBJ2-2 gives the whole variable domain EAGVAQSPRYKIIEKRQSVAFWCNPISGHATLYWYQQILGQGPKLLIQFQNNGVVDDSQLPKDRFSAERLKGVDSTLKIQPAKLEDSAVYLCASSASGGGTGELFFGEGSRLTVL.

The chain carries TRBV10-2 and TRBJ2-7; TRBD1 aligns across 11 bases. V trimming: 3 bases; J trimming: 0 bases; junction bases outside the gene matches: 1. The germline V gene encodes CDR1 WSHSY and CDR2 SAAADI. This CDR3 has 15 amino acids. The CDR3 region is CASSDGTGGSYEQYF. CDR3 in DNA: TGCGCCAGCAGTGATGGGACAGGGGGCTCCTACGAGCAGTACTTC.

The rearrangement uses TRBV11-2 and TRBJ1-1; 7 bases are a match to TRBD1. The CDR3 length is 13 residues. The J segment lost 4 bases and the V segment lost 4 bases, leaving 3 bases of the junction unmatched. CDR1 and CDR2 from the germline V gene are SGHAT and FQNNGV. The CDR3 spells CASSSQGGTEAFF. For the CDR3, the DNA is TGTGCCAGCAGCTCCCAGGGGGGCACTGAAGCTTTCTTT.

The CDR3 bases are TGCGCCAGCAGCTTGGGGACAGGGCTATTTACTGGAAACACCATATATTTT. It specifies CASSLGTGLFTGNTIYF. V usage is TRBV5-1 and J usage is TRBJ1-3; TRBD1 matches at 8 bases. The J segment lost 2 bases and the V segment lost 0 bases, leaving 7 bases of the junction unmatched. This CDR3 has 17 residues. From germline, CDR1 is SGHRS and CDR2 YFSETQ.

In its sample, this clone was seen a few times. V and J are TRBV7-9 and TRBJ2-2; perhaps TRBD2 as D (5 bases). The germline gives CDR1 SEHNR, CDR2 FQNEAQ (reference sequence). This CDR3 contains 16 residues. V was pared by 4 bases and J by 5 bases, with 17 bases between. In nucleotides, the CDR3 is TGTGCCAGCAGCTACCTCGGAAGCGGAAGGACCGGGGAGCTGTTTTTT. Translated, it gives CASSYLGSGRTGELFF.

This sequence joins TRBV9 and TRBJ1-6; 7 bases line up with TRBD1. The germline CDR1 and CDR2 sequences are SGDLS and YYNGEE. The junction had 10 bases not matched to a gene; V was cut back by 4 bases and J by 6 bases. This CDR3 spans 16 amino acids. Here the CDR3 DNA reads TGTGCCAGCAGCCCAGTACCGGGACAGACTAATTCACCCCTCCACTTT. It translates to CASSPVPGQTNSPLHF.

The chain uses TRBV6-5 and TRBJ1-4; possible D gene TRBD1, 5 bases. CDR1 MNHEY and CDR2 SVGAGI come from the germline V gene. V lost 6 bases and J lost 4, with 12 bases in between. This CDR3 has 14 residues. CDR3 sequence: CASRPGVRNEKLFF. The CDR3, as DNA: TGTGCCAGCAGGCCGGGGGTCCGTAATGAAAAACTGTTTTTT.

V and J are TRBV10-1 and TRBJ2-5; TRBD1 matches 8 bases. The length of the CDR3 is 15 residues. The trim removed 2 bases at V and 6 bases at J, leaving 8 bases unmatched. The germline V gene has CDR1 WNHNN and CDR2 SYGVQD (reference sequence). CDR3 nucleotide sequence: TGCGCCAGCAGTGAGGCTGGACAGGGTTGGAAGACCCAGTACTTC. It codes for CASSEAGQGWKTQYF.

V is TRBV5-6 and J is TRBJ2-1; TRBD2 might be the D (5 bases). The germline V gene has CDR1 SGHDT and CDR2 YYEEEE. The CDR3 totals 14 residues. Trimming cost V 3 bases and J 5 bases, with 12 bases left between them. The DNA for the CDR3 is TGTGCCAGCAGCTGGGCGGGCCGAAACAATGAGCAGTTCTTC. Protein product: CASSWAGRNNEQFF.

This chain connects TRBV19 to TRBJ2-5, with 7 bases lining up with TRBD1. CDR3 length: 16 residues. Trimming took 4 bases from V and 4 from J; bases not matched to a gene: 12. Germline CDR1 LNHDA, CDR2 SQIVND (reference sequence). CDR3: CASSTYRGSWGETQYF. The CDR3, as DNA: TGTGCCAGTAGTACATACAGGGGATCATGGGGAGAGACCCAGTACTTC. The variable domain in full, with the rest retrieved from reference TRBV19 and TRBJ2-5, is DGGITQSPKYLFRKEGQNVTLSCEQNLNHDAMYWYRQDPGQGLRLIYYSQIVNDFQKGDIAEGYSVSREKKESFPLTVTSAQKNPTAFYLCASSTYRGSWGETQYFGPGTRLLVL.